This T cell receptor (beta chain) was retrieved from a study of response to subunit inactivated influenza vaccine. The length of the CDR3 is 16 residues. From germline, CDR1 is MNHEY and CDR2 SVGAGI. The V end lost 2 bases, the J end lost 3 bases, and 16 bases lay between the germline ends. The study's findings and limits: The authors suggested that few new T cells are recruited per seasonal influenza vaccination.

TCRdb re-called the RT-PCR reads through MiXCR, storing one row per CDR3 protein. In the table there are 530,000 or so distinct CDR3 sequences, 14% of which are singletons. Comments on this clonotype: Its antigen remains unknown.

V gene TRBV6-5 combines with J gene TRBJ1-1, with D possibly being TRBD1 (6 bases). This TCR derives from a man aged 45-65 years who received an inactivated influenza vaccine. Sequenced material: PBMCs from blood, taken 12 days after vaccination. CDR3 sequence reads: CASSYLRGGGHTEAFF. The CDR3 DNA sequence: TGTGCCAGCAGTTACCTCCGAGGGGGAGGACACACTGAAGCTTTCTTT.